This TCR beta chain comes out of a study of blood T cell repertoires in COVID-19. CDR3 length equals 16 residues. Trimming at V came to 3 bases and at J to 3 bases, leaving 11 bases not matched to a gene. Germline CDR1 DFQATT, CDR2 SNEGSKA (reference sequence). Measured with immunoSEQ multiplex PCR; TCRdb has only the in-frame clones, and not every one. The sample has 140,000 to 150,000 clones; about 83% are singletons. The chain is built from TRBV20-1 and TRBJ2-1; 7 bases agree with TRBD2. The sequencing input was PBMCs or T cells enriched from blood (not recorded which). This TCR was sampled from a woman between 45 and 60 years old who had been exposed to COVID-19. The CDR3 loop reads CSASGDYTGNYNEQFF. Here the CDR3 DNA reads TGCAGTGCTAGTGGGGACTATACAGGAAACTACAATGAGCAGTTCTTC.